Listed below are T cell receptor beta chains from one sample, sequenced in a study of control samples from healthy donors and cancer patients. The protocol was immunoSEQ multiplex PCR, while the TCRdb copy is restricted to in-frame clones and leaves out a portion. The sample has roughly 12,000 clones, approximately 95% seen once. Specimen: PBMCs. The receptor source for this set is a man in his 70s with head and neck cancer. Both conserved end residues are part of each CDR3. D genes are given only for firm matches. Not all rows give a size; the values are once, few, many and, for expanded clones, a class.

cdr3_aa: CASSGGTGVETQYF
cdr3_nt: TGTGCCAGCAGTGGAGGGACAGGGGTCGAGACCCAGTACTTC
j_call: TRBJ2-5
v_call: TRBV2
clone_size: once
d_call: TRBD1

cdr3_aa: CASSLLGGGQETQYF
cdr3_nt: TGTGCCAGCAGCCTCCTGGGGGGTGGCCAAGAGACCCAGTACTTC
j_call: TRBJ2-5
v_call: TRBV7-3
clone_size: .
d_call: .

cdr3_aa: CASSQDWSTGAGGYTF
cdr3_nt: TGTGCCAGCAGCCAAGATTGGTCGACAGGGGCGGGGGGCTACACCTTC
j_call: TRBJ1-2
v_call: TRBV4-2
clone_size: .
d_call: TRBD1

cdr3_aa: CASSIGGIEADTQYF
cdr3_nt: TGTGCCAGTAGTATAGGCGGGATCGAGGCAGATACGCAGTATTTT
j_call: TRBJ2-3
v_call: TRBV19
clone_size: .
d_call: .

cdr3_aa: CASSLDRGRPQETQYF
cdr3_nt: TGTGCCAGCAGCCTCGACAGGGGCCGCCCACAAGAGACCCAGTACTTC
j_call: TRBJ2-5
v_call: TRBV2
clone_size: once
d_call: TRBD1

cdr3_aa: CASSLGLGNTIYF
cdr3_nt: TGTGCCAGCAGCTTAGGACTTGGAAACACCATATATTTT
j_call: TRBJ1-3
v_call: TRBV7-9
clone_size: .
d_call: .

cdr3_aa: CASSLAAGGYSPLHF
cdr3_nt: TGTGCCAGCAGCTTGGCGGCAGGGGGCTATTCACCCCTCCACTTT
j_call: TRBJ1-6
v_call: TRBV5-5
clone_size: .
d_call: TRBD1

cdr3_aa: CASSPGQSQPQHF
cdr3_nt: TGTGCCAGCTCACCAGGGCAAAGTCAGCCCCAGCATTTT
j_call: TRBJ1-5
v_call: TRBV18
clone_size: .
d_call: .

cdr3_aa: CAISERGEQFF
cdr3_nt: TGTGCCATCAGTGAGAGGGGTGAGCAGTTCTTC
j_call: TRBJ2-1
v_call: TRBV10-3
clone_size: .
d_call: .

cdr3_aa: CASSLVWGQGNEQFF
cdr3_nt: TGTGCCAGCAGCTTAGTTTGGGGGCAGGGGAATGAGCAGTTCTTC
j_call: TRBJ2-1
v_call: TRBV7-2
clone_size: once
d_call: .

cdr3_aa: CASSRTWGRGPDTQYF
cdr3_nt: TGTGCCAGCAGCCGGACGTGGGGACGAGGGCCAGATACGCAGTATTTT
j_call: TRBJ2-3
v_call: TRBV7-9
clone_size: .
d_call: .

cdr3_aa: CASSRSGGGETQYF
cdr3_nt: TGTGCCAGCAGTCGATCGGGAGGGGGTGAGACCCAGTACTTC
j_call: TRBJ2-5
v_call: TRBV6-6
clone_size: .
d_call: TRBD2

cdr3_aa: CASTGGRDTRGYTF
cdr3_nt: TGTGCCAGCACCGGGGGGCGCGATACAAGAGGCTACACCTTC
j_call: TRBJ1-2
v_call: TRBV6-5
clone_size: once
d_call: .

cdr3_aa: CASSPEDGETQYF
cdr3_nt: TGTGCCAGCAGCCCGGAGGACGGGGAGACCCAGTACTTC
j_call: TRBJ2-5
v_call: TRBV11-2
clone_size: .
d_call: .

cdr3_aa: CASSWATGQRNEKLFF
cdr3_nt: TGCGCCAGCAGCTGGGCAACCGGACAGCGGAATGAAAAACTGTTTTTT
j_call: TRBJ1-4
v_call: TRBV5-1
clone_size: .
d_call: .

cdr3_aa: CASSLVGGGGAIEQYF
cdr3_nt: TGCGCCAGCAGCTTGGTGGGTGGCGGGGGGGCGATTGAGCAGTACTTC
j_call: TRBJ2-7
v_call: TRBV5-1
clone_size: .
d_call: TRBD2

cdr3_aa: CASSRTDNYGYTF
cdr3_nt: TGTGCCAGCAGTCGGACAGATAACTATGGCTACACCTTC
j_call: TRBJ1-2
v_call: TRBV12-3/TRBV12-4
clone_size: .
d_call: .

cdr3_aa: CASSWTGSHLGEQYF
cdr3_nt: TGCGCCAGCAGCTGGACCGGGTCCCACTTGGGCGAGCAGTACTTC
j_call: TRBJ2-7
v_call: TRBV5-1
clone_size: once
d_call: .

cdr3_aa: CSAPLRGGYTF
cdr3_nt: TGCAGTGCTCCGCTCAGGGGCGGCTACACCTTC
j_call: TRBJ1-2
v_call: TRBV20-1
clone_size: .
d_call: .

cdr3_aa: CASRSGGRWDEQFF
cdr3_nt: TGTGCCAGCAGATCGGGGGGCCGTTGGGATGAGCAGTTCTTC
j_call: TRBJ2-1
v_call: TRBV3-1/TRBV3-2
clone_size: .
d_call: .